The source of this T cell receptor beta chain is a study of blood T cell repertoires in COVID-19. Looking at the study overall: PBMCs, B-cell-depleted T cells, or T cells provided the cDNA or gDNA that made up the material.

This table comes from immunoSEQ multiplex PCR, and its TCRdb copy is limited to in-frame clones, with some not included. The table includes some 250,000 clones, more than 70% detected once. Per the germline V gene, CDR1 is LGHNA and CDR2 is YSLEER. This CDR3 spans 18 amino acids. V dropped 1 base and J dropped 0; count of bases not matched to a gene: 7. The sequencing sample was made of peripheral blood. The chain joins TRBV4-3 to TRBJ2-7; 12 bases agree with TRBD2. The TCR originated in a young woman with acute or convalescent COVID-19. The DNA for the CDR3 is TGCGCCAGCAGCCAAGCCGAAGGGACTAGCGGGTTCTCCTACGAGCAGTACTTC. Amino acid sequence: CASSQAEGTSGFSYEQYF.